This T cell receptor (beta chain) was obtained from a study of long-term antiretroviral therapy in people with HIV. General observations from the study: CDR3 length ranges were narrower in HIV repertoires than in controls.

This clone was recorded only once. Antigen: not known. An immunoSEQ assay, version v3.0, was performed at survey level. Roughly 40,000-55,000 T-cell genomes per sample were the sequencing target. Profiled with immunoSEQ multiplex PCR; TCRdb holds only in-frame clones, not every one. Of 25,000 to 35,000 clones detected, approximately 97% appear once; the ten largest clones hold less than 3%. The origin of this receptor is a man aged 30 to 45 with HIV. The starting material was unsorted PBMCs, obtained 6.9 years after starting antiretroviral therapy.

CDR3 sequence: CASSLVGEQYF. For the CDR3, the DNA is TGTGCCAGCAGTCTAGTAGGAGAGCAGTACTTC. V and J are TRBV7-9 and TRBJ2-7; D is unclear. Germline V gene lookup returns CDR1 SEHNR and CDR2 FQNEAQ (reference sequence). There are 11 residues in the CDR3. Trimming removed 6 bases from V and 7 bases from J, with 10 bases in between. Based on the CDR3 plus reference TRBV7-9 and TRBJ2-7, the full variable domain is DTGVSQNPRHKITKRGQNVTFRCDPISEHNRLYWYRQTLGQGPEFLTYFQNEAQLEKSRLLSDRFSAERPKGSFSTLEIQRTEQGDSAMYLCASSLVGEQYFGPGTRLTVT.